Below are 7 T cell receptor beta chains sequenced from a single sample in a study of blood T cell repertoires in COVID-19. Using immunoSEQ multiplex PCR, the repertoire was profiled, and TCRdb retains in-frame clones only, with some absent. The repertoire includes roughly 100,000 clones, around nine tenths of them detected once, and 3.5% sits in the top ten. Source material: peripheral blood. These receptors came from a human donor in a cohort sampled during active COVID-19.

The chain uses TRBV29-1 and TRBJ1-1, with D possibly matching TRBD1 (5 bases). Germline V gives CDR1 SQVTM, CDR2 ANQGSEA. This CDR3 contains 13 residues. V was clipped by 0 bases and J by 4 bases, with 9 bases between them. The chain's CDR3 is CSVEEGRGTEAFF. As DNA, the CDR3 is TGCAGCGTTGAAGAGGGGCGGGGCACTGAAGCTTTCTTT.

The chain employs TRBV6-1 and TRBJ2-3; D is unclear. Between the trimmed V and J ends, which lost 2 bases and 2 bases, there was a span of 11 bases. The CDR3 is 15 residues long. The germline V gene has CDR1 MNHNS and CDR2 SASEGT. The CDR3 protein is CASSETTLLTDTQYF. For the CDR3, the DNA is TGTGCCAGCAGTGAAACCACTCTCCTCACAGATACGCAGTATTTT.

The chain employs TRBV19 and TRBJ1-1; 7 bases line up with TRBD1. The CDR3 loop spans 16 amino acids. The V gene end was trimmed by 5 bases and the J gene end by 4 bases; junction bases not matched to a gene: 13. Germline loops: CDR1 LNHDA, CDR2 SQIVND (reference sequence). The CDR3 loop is CASSPSTGLDGTEAFF. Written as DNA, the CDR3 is TGTGCCAGTAGTCCTTCGACAGGGTTGGATGGCACTGAAGCTTTCTTT.

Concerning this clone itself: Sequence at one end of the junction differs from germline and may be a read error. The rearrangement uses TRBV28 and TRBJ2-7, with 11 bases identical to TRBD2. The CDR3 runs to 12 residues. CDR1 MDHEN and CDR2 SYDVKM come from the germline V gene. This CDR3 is CASSLRLAGTHF. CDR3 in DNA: TGTGCCAGCAGTTTACGACTAGCGGGGACACACTTC.

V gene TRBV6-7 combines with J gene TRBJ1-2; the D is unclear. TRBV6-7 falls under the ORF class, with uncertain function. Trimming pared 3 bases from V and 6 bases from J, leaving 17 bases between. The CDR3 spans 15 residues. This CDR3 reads CASSYPSGGIHGYTF. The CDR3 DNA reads TGTGCCAGCAGTTATCCGTCAGGAGGGATACATGGCTACACCTTC.

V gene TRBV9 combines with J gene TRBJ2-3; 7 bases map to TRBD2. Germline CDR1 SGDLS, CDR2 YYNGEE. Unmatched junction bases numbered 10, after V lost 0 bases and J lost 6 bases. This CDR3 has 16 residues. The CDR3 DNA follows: TGTGCCAGCAGCGTAGAGGGGACTACAGATTGGGATACGCAGTATTTT. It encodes CASSVEGTTDWDTQYF. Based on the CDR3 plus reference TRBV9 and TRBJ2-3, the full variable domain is DSGVTQTPKHLITATGQRVTLRCSPRSGDLSVYWYQQSLDQGLQFLIQYYNGEERAKGNILERFSAQQFPDLHSELNLSSLELGDSALYFCASSVEGTTDWDTQYFGPGTRLTVL.

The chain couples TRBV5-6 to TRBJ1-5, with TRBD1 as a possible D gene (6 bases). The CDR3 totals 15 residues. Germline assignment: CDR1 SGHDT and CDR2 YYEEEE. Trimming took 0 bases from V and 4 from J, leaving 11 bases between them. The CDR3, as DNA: TGTGCCAGCAGCTTGGCGGGGACATTTAATCAGCCCCAGCATTTT. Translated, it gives CASSLAGTFNQPQHF.